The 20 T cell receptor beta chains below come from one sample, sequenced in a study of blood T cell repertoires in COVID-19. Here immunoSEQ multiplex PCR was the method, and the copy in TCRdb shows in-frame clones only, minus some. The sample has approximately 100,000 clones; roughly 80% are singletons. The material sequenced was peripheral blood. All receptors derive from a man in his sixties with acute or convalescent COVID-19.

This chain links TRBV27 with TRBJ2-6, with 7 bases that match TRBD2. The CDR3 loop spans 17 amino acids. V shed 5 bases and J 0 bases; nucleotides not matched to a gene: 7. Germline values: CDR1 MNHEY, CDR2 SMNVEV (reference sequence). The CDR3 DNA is TGTGCCAGCAGTCTAAGCGGGACCCTCTCTGGGGCCAACGTCCTGACTTTC. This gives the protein CASSLSGTLSGANVLTF.

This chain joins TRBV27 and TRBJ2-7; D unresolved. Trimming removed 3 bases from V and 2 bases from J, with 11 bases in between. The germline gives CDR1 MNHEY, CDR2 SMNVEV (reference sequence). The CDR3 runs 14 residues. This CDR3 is CASSFGGSPYEQYF. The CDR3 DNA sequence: TGTGCCAGCAGTTTTGGCGGCAGCCCCTACGAGCAGTACTTC.

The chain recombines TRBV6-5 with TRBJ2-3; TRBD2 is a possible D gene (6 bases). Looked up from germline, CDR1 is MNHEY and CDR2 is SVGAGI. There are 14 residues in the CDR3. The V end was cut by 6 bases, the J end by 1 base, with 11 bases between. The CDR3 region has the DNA TGTGCCAGCAGAAGGGACTTTCGCACAGATACGCAGTATTTT. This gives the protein CASRRDFRTDTQYF.

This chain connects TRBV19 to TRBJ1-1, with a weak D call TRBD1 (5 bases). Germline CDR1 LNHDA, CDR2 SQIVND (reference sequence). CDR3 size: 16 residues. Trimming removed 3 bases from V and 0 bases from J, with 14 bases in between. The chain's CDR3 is CASSINSGLMNTEAFF. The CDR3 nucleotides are TGTGCCAGTAGTATCAATTCAGGGCTAATGAACACTGAAGCTTTCTTT.

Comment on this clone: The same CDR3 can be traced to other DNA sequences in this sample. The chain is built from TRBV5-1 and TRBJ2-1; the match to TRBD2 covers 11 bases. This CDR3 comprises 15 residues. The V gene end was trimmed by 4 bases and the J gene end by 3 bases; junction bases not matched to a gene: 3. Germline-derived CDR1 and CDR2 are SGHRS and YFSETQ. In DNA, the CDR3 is TGCGCCAGCAGCCCGGGGACTAGCGGCTACAATGAGCAGTTCTTC. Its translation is CASSPGTSGYNEQFF.

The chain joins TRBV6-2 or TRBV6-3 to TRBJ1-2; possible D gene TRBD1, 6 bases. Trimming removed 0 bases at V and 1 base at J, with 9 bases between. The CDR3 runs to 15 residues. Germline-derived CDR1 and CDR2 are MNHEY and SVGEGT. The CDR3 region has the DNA TGTGCCAGCAGTTACTCCCTCAGGGGTAACTATGGCTACACCTTC. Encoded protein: CASSYSLRGNYGYTF.

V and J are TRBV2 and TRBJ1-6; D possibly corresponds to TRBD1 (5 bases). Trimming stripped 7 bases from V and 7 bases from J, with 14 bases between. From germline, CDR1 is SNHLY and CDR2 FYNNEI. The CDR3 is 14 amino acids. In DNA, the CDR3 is TGTGCCAGCATCGGCAACAGGCCAAATTCACCCCTCCACTTT. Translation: CASIGNRPNSPLHF.

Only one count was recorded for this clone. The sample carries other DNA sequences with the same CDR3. CDR3 in amino acids: CASSLETGNYGYTF. The DNA of the CDR3 is TGTGCCAGCAGCTTAGAGACGGGGAACTATGGCTACACCTTC. V gene TRBV11-3 combines with J gene TRBJ1-2, with no clear D. Per germline, CDR1 SGHNT and CDR2 YENEEA. This CDR3 is 14 amino acids long. V was shortened by 0 bases and J by 2 bases, with 7 bases between the two germline ends.

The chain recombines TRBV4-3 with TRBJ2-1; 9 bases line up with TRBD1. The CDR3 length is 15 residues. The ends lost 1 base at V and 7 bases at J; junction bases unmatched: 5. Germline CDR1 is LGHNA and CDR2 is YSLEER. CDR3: CASSQAPTGGNEQFF. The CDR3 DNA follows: TGCGCCAGCAGCCAAGCTCCGACAGGGGGTAATGAGCAGTTCTTC.

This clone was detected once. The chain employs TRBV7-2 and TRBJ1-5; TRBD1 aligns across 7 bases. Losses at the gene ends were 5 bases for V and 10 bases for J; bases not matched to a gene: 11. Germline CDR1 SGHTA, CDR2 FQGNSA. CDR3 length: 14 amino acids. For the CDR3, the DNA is TGTGCCAGCAGCCTGGGACAGACCCTAGGACCCCAGCATTTT. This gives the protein CASSLGQTLGPQHF.

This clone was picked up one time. CDR3 protein: CASSFGGSSYEQYF. CDR3 coding DNA: TGTGCCAGCAGCTTCGGCGGGAGCTCCTACGAGCAGTACTTC. The rearrangement uses TRBV7-9 and TRBJ2-7; 7 bases agree with TRBD2. The germline CDR1 and CDR2 sequences are SEHNR and FQNEAQ (reference sequence). V shed 3 bases, J shed 0 bases, and the junction held 2 bases outside the gene matches. The CDR3 loop spans 14 amino acids.

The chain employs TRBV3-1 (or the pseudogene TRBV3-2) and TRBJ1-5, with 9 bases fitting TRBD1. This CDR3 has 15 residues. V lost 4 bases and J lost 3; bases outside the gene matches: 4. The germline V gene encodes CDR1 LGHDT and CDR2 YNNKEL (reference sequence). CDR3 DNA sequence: TGTGCCAGCAGCCCCGGGACAGGGCTCAATCAGCCCCAGCATTTT. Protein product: CASSPGTGLNQPQHF.

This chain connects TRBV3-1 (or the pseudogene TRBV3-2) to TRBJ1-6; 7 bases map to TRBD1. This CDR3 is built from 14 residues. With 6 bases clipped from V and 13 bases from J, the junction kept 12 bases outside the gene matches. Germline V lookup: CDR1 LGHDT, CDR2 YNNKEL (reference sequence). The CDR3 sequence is CASRLRDSKGPLHF. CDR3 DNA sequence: TGTGCCAGCAGGCTCCGGGACAGCAAAGGGCCCCTCCACTTT.

The CDR3, as DNA: TGTGCCAGCTCACCCACTTCAACCGGGGAGACCCAGTACTTC. This translates into CASSPTSTGETQYF. The rearrangement uses TRBV18 and TRBJ2-5; D gene uncertain. CDR3 length equals 14 residues. V lost 3 bases and J lost 5, with 13 bases in between. CDR1 is KGHSH, CDR2 LQKENI, per germline. Full variable domain (missing parts from reference TRBV18 and TRBJ2-5): NAGVMQNPRHLVRRRGQEARLRCSPMKGHSHVYWYRQLPEEGLKFMVYLQKENIIDESGMPKERFSAEFPKEGPSILRIQQVVRGDSAAYFCASSPTSTGETQYFGPGTRLLVL.

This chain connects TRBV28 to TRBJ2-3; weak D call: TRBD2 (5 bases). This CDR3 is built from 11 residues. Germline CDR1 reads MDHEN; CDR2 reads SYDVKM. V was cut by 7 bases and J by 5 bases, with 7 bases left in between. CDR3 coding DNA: TGTGCCAGCAACGGGATAGATACGCAGTATTTT. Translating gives CASNGIDTQYF.

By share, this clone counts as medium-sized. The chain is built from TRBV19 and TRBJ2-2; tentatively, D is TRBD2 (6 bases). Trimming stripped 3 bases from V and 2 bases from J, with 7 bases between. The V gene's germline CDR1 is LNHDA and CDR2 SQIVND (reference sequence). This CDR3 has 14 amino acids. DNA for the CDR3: TGTGCCAGTAGTATGGGGGGAAACACCGGGGAGCTGTTTTTT. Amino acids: CASSMGGNTGELFF.

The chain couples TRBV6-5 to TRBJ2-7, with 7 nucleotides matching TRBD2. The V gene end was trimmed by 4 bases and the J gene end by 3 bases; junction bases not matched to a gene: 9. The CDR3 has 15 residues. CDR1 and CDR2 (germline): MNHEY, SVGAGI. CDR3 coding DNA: TGTGCCAGCAGTTCCCGGAGCGCGGGGGTCTACGAGCAGTACTTC. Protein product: CASSSRSAGVYEQYF.

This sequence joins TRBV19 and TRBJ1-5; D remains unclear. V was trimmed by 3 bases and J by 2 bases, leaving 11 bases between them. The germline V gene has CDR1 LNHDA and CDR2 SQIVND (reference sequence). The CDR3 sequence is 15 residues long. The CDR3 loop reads CASSMEGTGNQPQHF. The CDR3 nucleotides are TGTGCCAGTAGTATGGAGGGTACTGGCAATCAGCCCCAGCATTTT.

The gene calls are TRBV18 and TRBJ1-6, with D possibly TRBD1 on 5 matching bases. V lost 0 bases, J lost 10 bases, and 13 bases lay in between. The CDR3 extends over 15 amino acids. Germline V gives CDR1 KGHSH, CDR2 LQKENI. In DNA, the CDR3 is TGTGCCAGCTCACCACCAGGAAGGGGAGGCTCACCCCTCCACTTT. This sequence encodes CASSPPGRGGSPLHF.

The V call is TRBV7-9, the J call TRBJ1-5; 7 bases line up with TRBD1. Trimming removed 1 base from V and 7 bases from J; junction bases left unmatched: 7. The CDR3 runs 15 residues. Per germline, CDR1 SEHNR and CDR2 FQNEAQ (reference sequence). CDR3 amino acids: CASSLGTGEVQPQHF. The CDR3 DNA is TGTGCCAGCAGCTTAGGCACAGGGGAGGTACAGCCCCAGCATTTT.